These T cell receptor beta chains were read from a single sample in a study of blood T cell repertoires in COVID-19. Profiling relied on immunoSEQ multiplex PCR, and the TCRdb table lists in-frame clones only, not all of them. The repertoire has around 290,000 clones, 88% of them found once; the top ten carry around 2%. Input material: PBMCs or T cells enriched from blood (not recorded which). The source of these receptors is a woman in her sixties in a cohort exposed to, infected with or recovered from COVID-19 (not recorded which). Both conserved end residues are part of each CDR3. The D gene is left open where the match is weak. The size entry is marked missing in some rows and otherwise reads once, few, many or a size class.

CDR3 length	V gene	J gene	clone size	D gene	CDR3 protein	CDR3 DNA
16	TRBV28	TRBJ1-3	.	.	CASSPQPGLVGNTIYF	TGTGCCAGCAGTCCCCAACCAGGGTTAGTTGGAAACACCATATATTTT
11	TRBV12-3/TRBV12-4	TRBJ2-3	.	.	CASSRTDTQYF	TGTGCCAGCAGCCGGACAGATACGCAGTATTTT
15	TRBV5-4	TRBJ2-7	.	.	CASSILALSSYEQYF	TGTGCCAGCAGCATTCTAGCGTTAAGCTCCTACGAGCAGTACTTC
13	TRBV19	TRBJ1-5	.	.	CASSDRFNQPQHF	TGTGCCAGTAGCGACAGGTTCAATCAGCCCCAGCATTTT
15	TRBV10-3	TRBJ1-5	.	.	CAISGSGRDNQPQHF	TGTGCCATCAGTGGGTCCGGCAGGGACAATCAGCCCCAGCATTTT
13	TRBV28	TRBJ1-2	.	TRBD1	CASTSGTGARYTF	TGTGCCAGTACATCCGGGACAGGAGCTCGCTACACCTTC
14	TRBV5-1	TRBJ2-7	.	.	CASSLGTLTYEQYF	TGCGCCAGCAGCTTGGGGACTCTTACCTACGAGCAGTACTTC
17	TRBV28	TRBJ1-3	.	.	CASSSPLGGGTGNTIYF	TGTGCCAGCAGTTCCCCCCTTGGGGGCGGAACTGGAAACACCATATATTTT
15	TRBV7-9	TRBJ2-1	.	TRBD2	CASSAPGLVNNEQFF	TGTGCCAGCAGCGCCCCGGGACTAGTGAACAATGAGCAGTTCTTC
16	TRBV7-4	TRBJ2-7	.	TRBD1	CASTISPGQGKYEQYF	TGTGCCAGCACCATTTCCCCGGGACAGGGCAAGTACGAGCAGTACTTC
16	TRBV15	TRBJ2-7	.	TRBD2	CATSREKTSGSWEQYF	TGTGCCACCAGCAGAGAAAAGACTAGCGGGAGTTGGGAGCAGTACTTC
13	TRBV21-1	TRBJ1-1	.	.	CASTGGLGTEAFF	TGTGCCAGCACGGGGGGGCTAGGCACTGAAGCTTTCTTT
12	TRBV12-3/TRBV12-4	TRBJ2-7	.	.	CASSPGLYEQYF	TGTGCCAGCAGCCCGGGACTCTACGAGCAGTACTTC
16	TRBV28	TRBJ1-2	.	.	CASSPHSRGASRGYTF	TGTGCCAGCAGTCCCCATTCGCGGGGGGCATCACGTGGCTACACCTTC
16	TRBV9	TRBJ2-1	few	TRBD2	CASSPRLAGADNEQFF	TGTGCCAGCAGCCCCCGACTAGCGGGAGCCGACAATGAGCAGTTCTTC
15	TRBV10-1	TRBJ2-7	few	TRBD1	CASSRTGGFLYEQYF	TGCGCCAGCAGTCGGACAGGGGGGTTTCTCTACGAGCAGTACTTC
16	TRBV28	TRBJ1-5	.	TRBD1	CASSFRQGGPHQPQHF	TGTGCCAGCAGTTTTAGACAGGGTGGCCCGCATCAGCCCCAGCATTTT
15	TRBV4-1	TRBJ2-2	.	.	CASSQVLGDTGELFF	TGCGCCAGCAGCCAAGTCCTCGGGGACACCGGGGAGCTGTTTTTT
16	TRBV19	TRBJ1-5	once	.	CASSMGMGVGNQPQHF	TGTGCCAGTAGTATGGGGATGGGAGTAGGCAATCAGCCCCAGCATTTT
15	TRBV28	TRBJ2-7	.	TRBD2	CASSPLAGDTYEQYF	TGTGCCAGCAGTCCTCTAGCGGGAGATACCTACGAGCAGTACTTC
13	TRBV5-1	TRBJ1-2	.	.	CASSLGGSGGYTF	TGCGCCAGCAGCTTAGGGGGATCAGGCGGCTACACCTTC
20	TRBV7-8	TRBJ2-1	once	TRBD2	CASSLRRGPRTSGSLREQFF	TGTGCCAGCAGCTTAAGGAGGGGGCCCCGGACTAGCGGGAGCCTACGTGAGCAGTTCTTC
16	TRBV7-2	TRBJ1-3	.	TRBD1	CASSLVWDRPGNTIYF	TGTGCCAGCAGCTTAGTGTGGGACAGACCCGGAAACACCATATATTTT
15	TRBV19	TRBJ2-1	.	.	CASSIKGPGMYEQFF	TGTGCCAGTAGTATTAAGGGCCCGGGGATGTATGAGCAGTTCTTC
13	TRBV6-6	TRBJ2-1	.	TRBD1	CASSYQTGGEQFF	TGTGCCAGCAGTTACCAGACAGGGGGTGAGCAGTTCTTC
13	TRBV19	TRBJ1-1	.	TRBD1	CASSRQGDTEAFF	TGTGCCAGTAGCCGTCAGGGGGACACTGAAGCTTTCTTT
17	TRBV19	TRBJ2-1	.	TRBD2	CASSRARTSGSVDEQFF	TGTGCCAGTAGCAGAGCTCGGACTAGCGGGAGTGTAGATGAGCAGTTCTTC
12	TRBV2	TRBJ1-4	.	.	CASSVSNEKLFF	TGTGCCAGCAGTGTCAGTAATGAAAAACTGTTTTTT
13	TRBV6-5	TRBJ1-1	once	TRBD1	CASDRGGGTEAFF	TGTGCCAGCGATCGAGGGGGCGGCACTGAAGCTTTCTTT
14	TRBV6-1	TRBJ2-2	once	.	CASSWSGNTGELFF	TGTGCCAGCAGTTGGTCCGGGAACACCGGGGAGCTGTTTTTT
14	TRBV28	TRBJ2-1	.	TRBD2	CASRPGGLGNEQFF	TGTGCCAGCAGGCCGGGGGGACTAGGAAATGAGCAGTTCTTC
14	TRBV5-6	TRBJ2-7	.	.	CASSRRQLPYEQYF	TGTGCCAGCAGCCGCCGACAGTTACCCTACGAGCAGTACTTC
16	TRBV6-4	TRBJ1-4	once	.	CASKLTPGQRNEKLFF	TGTGCCAGCAAACTCACGCCGGGACAAAGAAATGAAAAACTGTTTTTT
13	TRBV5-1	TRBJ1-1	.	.	CASSFGGDTEAFF	TGCGCCAGCAGCTTTGGGGGGGACACTGAAGCTTTCTTT
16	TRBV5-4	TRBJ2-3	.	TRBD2	CASSPTSGGAPSTKYF	TGTGCCAGCAGCCCAACTAGCGGGGGGGCCCCCTCTACAAAATATTTT
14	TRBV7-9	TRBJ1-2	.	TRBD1	CASSPWDRGQGYTF	TGTGCCAGCAGCCCCTGGGACAGGGGCCAAGGCTACACCTTC
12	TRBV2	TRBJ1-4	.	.	CASSVSLEKLFF	TGTGCCAGCAGTGTGAGTCTTGAAAAACTGTTTTTT
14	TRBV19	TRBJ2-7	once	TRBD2	CASSLSGRGYEQYF	TGTGCCAGTAGTCTCAGCGGGAGGGGCTACGAGCAGTACTTC
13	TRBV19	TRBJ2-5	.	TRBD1	CASSDTGEGTQYF	TGTGCCAGTAGTGATACAGGGGAAGGGACCCAGTACTTC
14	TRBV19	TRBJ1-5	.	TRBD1	CASSTPTGGRPQHF	TGTGCCAGTAGTACTCCTACAGGGGGCCGGCCCCAGCATTTT
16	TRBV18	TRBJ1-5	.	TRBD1	CASSPDRPNSNQPQHF	TGTGCCAGCTCACCGGACAGGCCCAATAGCAATCAGCCCCAGCATTTT
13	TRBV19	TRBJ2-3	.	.	CASGSVLADTQYF	TGTGCCAGTGGTAGCGTACTAGCAGATACGCAGTATTTT
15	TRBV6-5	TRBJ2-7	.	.	CASSPGAAGSYEQYF	TGTGCCAGCAGCCCCGGGGCAGCGGGCTCCTACGAGCAGTACTTC
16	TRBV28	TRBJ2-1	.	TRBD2	CASSSTDSGFYNEQFF	TGTGCCAGCAGTTCTACCGATAGCGGGTTTTACAATGAGCAGTTCTTC
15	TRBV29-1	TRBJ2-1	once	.	CSVALTRPADNEQFF	TGCAGCGTGGCCCTGACTAGACCGGCGGACAATGAGCAGTTCTTC
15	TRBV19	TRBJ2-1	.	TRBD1	CASSIGQVKYNEQFF	TGTGCCAGTAGTATTGGACAGGTAAAGTACAATGAGCAGTTCTTC
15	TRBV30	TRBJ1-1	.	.	CAWSGSVTMNTEAFF	TGTGCCTGGAGTGGGTCGGTTACCATGAACACTGAAGCTTTCTTT
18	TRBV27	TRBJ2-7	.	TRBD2	CASSLGVSGRSPLREQYF	TGTGCCAGCAGTTTAGGAGTCAGCGGGAGATCCCCCCTCCGCGAGCAGTACTTC
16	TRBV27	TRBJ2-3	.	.	CATRTLAVPSTDTQYF	TGTGCCACCAGAACCTTAGCAGTCCCTAGCACAGATACGCAGTATTTT
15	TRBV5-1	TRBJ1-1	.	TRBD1	CASSVPGQGDTEAFF	TGCGCCAGCAGCGTGCCGGGACAGGGGGATACTGAAGCTTTCTTT
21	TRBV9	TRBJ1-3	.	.	CASSVATGWEQSFLSGNTIYF	TGTGCCAGCAGCGTAGCTACGGGGTGGGAGCAGAGCTTCCTCTCCGGAAACACCATATATTTT
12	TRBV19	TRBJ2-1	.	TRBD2	CASLAGSNEQFF	TGTGCCAGCCTAGCGGGCAGCAATGAGCAGTTCTTC
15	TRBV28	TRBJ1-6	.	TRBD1	CASSLLTGANSPLHF	TGTGCCAGCAGTCTACTGACAGGGGCCAATTCACCCCTCCACTTT
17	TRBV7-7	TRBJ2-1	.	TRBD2	CASSLLAGESGYNEQFF	TGTGCTAGCAGCTTACTAGCGGGGGAGTCAGGGTACAATGAGCAGTTCTTC
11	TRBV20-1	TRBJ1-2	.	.	CSASSSYGYTF	TGCAGTGCTTCTAGTAGCTATGGCTACACCTTC
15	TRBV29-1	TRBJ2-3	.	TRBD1	CSGGPGTGGADTQYF	TGCAGCGGAGGTCCGGGGACAGGGGGCGCGGATACGCAGTATTTT
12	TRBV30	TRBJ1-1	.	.	CAWSGEGRRAFF	TGTGCCTGGAGTGGGGAGGGAAGGCGGGCTTTCTTT
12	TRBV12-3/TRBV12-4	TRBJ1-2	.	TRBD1	CASSLTGVGYTF	TGTGCCAGCAGCCTGACAGGGGTTGGCTACACCTTC
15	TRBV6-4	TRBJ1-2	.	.	CASSYRAGANYGYTF	TGTGCCAGCAGTTACAGGGCCGGGGCTAACTATGGCTACACCTTC